What follows are 30 T cell receptor beta chains derived from one specimen sequenced in a study of blood T cells in healthy people across ages. PCR was performed a second time for roughly 6 to 12 cycles using a sample-barcoded 5' primer and a J-beta primer mix. TCRdb used MiXCR to reprocess the 5' RACE reads, holding one entry per CDR3 protein. The sample lists around 1,700,000 distinct CDR3 sequences; 28% were seen once. Sample: blood. These receptors originate from a woman aged 25 to 45 in good health.

Turning to this clonotype: A much larger clonotype is one base distant, so this may be a read error. This chain connects TRBV6-2 or TRBV6-3 to TRBJ2-1, with 9 nucleotides matching TRBD1. Germline CDR1 reads MNHEY; CDR2 reads SVGEGT. This CDR3 has 14 residues. J was trimmed by 6 bases and V by 11 bases; bases with no gene match: 11. The DNA for the CDR3 is TGTGCCGGCATCAGAGGACAGGGGTTCAATGAGCAGTTCTTC. The encoded protein is CAGIRGQGFNEQFF.

This clonotype has ten or more counts. This chain uses TRBV27 with TRBJ2-7, with a possible D match to TRBD1 (5 bases). V shed 1 base and J shed 3 bases, with 10 bases lying between them. Germline assignment: CDR1 MNHEY and CDR2 SMNVEV (reference sequence). The CDR3 has 14 amino acids. CDR3 sequence (DNA): TGTGCCAGCAGTTTATTCAGGGATTACTACGAGCAGTACTTC. It specifies CASSLFRDYYEQYF.

This clonotype was observed a few times. The chain couples TRBV20-1 to TRBJ1-2; D not certain. V dropped 6 bases and J dropped 0 bases, with 11 bases sitting between them. The germline gives CDR1 DFQATT, CDR2 SNEGSKA (reference sequence). The CDR3 runs to 13 residues. CDR3 residues: CSAERGANYGYTF. In nucleotides, the CDR3 is TGCAGTGCCGAACGTGGTGCTAACTATGGCTACACCTTC.

The V call is TRBV9, the J call TRBJ1-2; no definite D call. Germline V gives CDR1 SGDLS, CDR2 YYNGEE. The CDR3 sequence is 14 residues long. Trimming removed 3 bases at V and 4 bases at J, with 13 bases between. The CDR3 spells CASSGGTYVYGYTF. CDR3 nucleotide sequence: TGTGCCAGCAGCGGAGGAACCTACGTCTATGGCTACACCTTC.

Comment on this clonotype: Germline is not matched at one junction end, which may reflect a read error. The chain employs TRBV9 and TRBJ2-1; 10 nucleotides agree with TRBD2. Germline V gene data show CDR1 as SGDLS and CDR2 as YYNGEE. CDR3 size: 16 residues. The CDR3 spells CASSPYRLAGDNGQFF. CDR3 bases: TGTGCCAGCAGCCCATACCGGCTAGCGGGGGACAATGGGCAGTTCTTC. The variable domain in full, with the rest retrieved from reference TRBV9 and TRBJ2-1, is DSGVTQTPKHLITATGQRVTLRCSPRSGDLSVYWYQQSLDQGLQFLIQYYNGEERAKGNILERFSAQQFPDLHSELNLSSLELGDSALYFCASSPYRLAGDNGQFFGPGTRLTVL.

The rearrangement uses TRBV7-6 and TRBJ1-4, with 9 bases aligning to TRBD1. Germline assignment: CDR1 SGHVS and CDR2 FNYEAQ. J lost 7 bases, V lost 1 base, and 4 bases had no gene match. There are 15 residues in the CDR3. The CDR3: CASSLETGGLEKLFF. CDR3 nucleotides: TGTGCCAGCAGCTTAGAGACAGGGGGACTTGAAAAACTGTTTTTT.

This chain joins TRBV6-5 and TRBJ1-4; 9 nucleotides line up with TRBD1. V dropped 8 bases and J dropped 16; count of bases not matched to a gene: 14. This CDR3 region has 13 residues. Germline assignment: CDR1 MNHEY and CDR2 SVGAGI. In DNA form, the CDR3 reads TGTGCCAGCTCTCCGGGACAGGGAAATCAACGGTTTTTT. Amino acids: CASSPGQGNQRFF.

On this clonotype: This could be a read error, since a much larger clone is one nucleotide away. The conserved phenylalanine or tryptophan is not found at the CDR3 terminus, so this likely reflects a read error. This chain links TRBV5-5 with TRBJ2-5; D gene ambiguous. This CDR3 is 14 amino acids long. Germline lookup yields CDR1 SGHKS and CDR2 YYEKEE (reference sequence). V was cut by 4 bases and J by 0 bases, with 10 bases left in between. CDR3 nucleotides: TGTGCCAGCAGCCCTAACCGAGACCAAGAGACCCAGTACCTC. Amino acids: CASSPNRDQETQYL.

This clonotype was recorded a few times. The rearrangement uses TRBV2 and TRBJ1-2, with D uncertain. This CDR3 spans 15 amino acids. The germline V gene has CDR1 SNHLY and CDR2 FYNNEI. V dropped 0 bases and J dropped 6 bases, with 14 bases sitting between them. Here the CDR3 DNA reads TGTGCCAGCAGTGAAGCTCGGAGCTCCTCTGATGGCTACACCTTC. Translating it yields CASSEARSSSDGYTF.

V is TRBV11-2 and J is TRBJ2-3, with 9 nucleotides matching TRBD2. Germline V gene data show CDR1 as SGHAT and CDR2 as FQNNGV. V lost 5 bases to trimming and J lost 7 bases; unmatched junction nucleotides: 10. This CDR3 is built from 15 residues. CDR3 in amino acids: CASSGPSGTFYTQYF. The CDR3 DNA reads TGTGCCAGCAGCGGACCTAGCGGGACTTTTTATACGCAGTATTTT.

J is TRBJ2-2 and V is TRBV5-1; TRBD2 matches at 10 bases. Germline CDR1 reads SGHRS; CDR2 reads YFSETQ. After removal of 3 bases from V and 3 bases from J, the junction contained 2 bases not matched to a gene. The CDR3 length is 15 residues. CDR3 region: CASSYGTSDTGELFF. CDR3 in DNA: TGCGCCAGCAGCTACGGGACTAGCGACACCGGGGAGCTGTTTTTT.

The CDR3 sequence: CASITGTSGIRSSYEQYF. The CDR3 DNA is TGCGCCAGCATAACCGGGACTAGCGGAATAAGGAGCTCCTACGAGCAGTACTTC. This chain uses TRBV10-1 with TRBJ2-7; 11 nucleotides align to TRBD2. The germline CDR1 and CDR2 sequences are WNHNN and SYGVQD (reference sequence). V trimming: 7 bases; J trimming: 0 bases; junction bases outside the gene matches: 14. The CDR3 runs to 18 residues.

As DNA, the CDR3 is TGTGCCAGCACGGACACTAGCAATCAGCCCCAGCATTTT. Protein sequence: CASTDTSNQPQHF. This chain joins TRBV2 and TRBJ1-5; D may be TRBD1 (5 bases). This CDR3 is built from 13 residues. Trimming took off 7 bases at V and 0 bases at J, with 7 bases between the two ends. From germline, CDR1 is SNHLY and CDR2 FYNNEI.

V is TRBV6-6 and J is TRBJ1-1; D ambiguous. Germline V lookup: CDR1 MNHNY, CDR2 SVGAGI (reference sequence). V lost 10 bases, J lost 2 bases, and 23 bases lay in between. The CDR3 loop spans 16 amino acids. The CDR3 region has the DNA TGTGCCACCCAGACCCCTAGCCCCGGACCAAACACTGAAGCTTTCTTT. Amino acid sequence: CATQTPSPGPNTEAFF.

This chain joins TRBV11-2 and TRBJ2-1; 8 bases are shared with TRBD1. The CDR3 runs 16 residues. After removal of 5 bases from V and 2 bases from J, the junction contained 8 bases not matched to a gene. Germline V CDR1 and CDR2: SGHAT, FQNNGV. CDR3 residues: CASSADREETYNEQFF. CDR3 sequence (DNA): TGTGCCAGCAGCGCGGACAGGGAAGAAACCTACAATGAGCAGTTCTTC.

This clonotype was counted ten times or more. The gene calls are TRBV7-2 and TRBJ2-1; unclear D gene. The germline CDR1 and CDR2 sequences are SGHTA and FQGNSA. The CDR3 runs to 15 residues. Trimming removed 3 bases at V and 0 bases at J, with 9 bases between. This CDR3 reads CASSFQRSSYNEQFF. CDR3 bases: TGTGCCAGCAGCTTCCAGAGGAGCTCCTACAATGAGCAGTTCTTC. Combining the CDR3 with reference TRBV7-2 and TRBJ2-1 gives the whole variable domain GAGVSQSPSNKVTEKGKDVELRCDPISGHTALYWYRQSLGQGLEFLIYFQGNSAPDKSGLPSDRFSAERTGGSVSTLTIQRTQQEDSAVYLCASSFQRSSYNEQFFGPGTRLTVL.

This clonotype was observed a handful of times. V gene TRBV6-2 or TRBV6-3 combines with J gene TRBJ1-5, with a tentative D call TRBD1 (6 bases). CDR1 and CDR2 (germline): MNHEY, SVGEGT. Deletions cut 11 bases from V and 5 bases from J, with 16 bases between. CDR3 size: 13 residues. The CDR3 sequence: CASGQKPYQPQHF. The DNA for the CDR3 is TGTGCCTCTGGACAGAAACCTTATCAGCCCCAGCATTTT.

About this clonotype: At one end the junction does not follow the germline gene, possibly because of a read error. This chain connects TRBV30 to TRBJ1-2; D remains ambiguous. Germline V gene lookup returns CDR1 GTSNPN and CDR2 SVGIG (reference sequence). The length of the CDR3 is 12 residues. CDR3 protein: CAWGDSNCGYTF. The CDR3, as DNA: TGTGCCTGGGGGGATTCTAACTGTGGCTACACCTTC.

The chain combines TRBV6-2 or TRBV6-3 with TRBJ2-1; 11 bases are a match to TRBD2. Germline-derived CDR1 and CDR2 are MNHEY and SVGEGT. This CDR3 contains 16 residues. With V trimmed by 7 bases and J by 7 bases, 12 bases remained unmatched. CDR3 in DNA: TGTGCCAGCACTACAAGGGGACTAGCGGAACTTAATGAGCAGTTCTTC. It yields the protein CASTTRGLAELNEQFF.

This clonotype occurred many times. The rearrangement uses TRBV12-3 or TRBV12-4 and TRBJ1-5; possible D gene TRBD1, 6 bases. Deletions cut 3 bases from V and 2 bases from J, with 11 bases between. This CDR3 is 15 amino acids long. The chain's CDR3 is CASSLGTSGNQPQHF. Written as DNA, the CDR3 is TGTGCCAGCAGTTTGGGGACATCCGGCAATCAGCCCCAGCATTTT.

The sample holds a few counts of this clonotype. CDR3 nucleotide sequence: TGCAGCCCCTCCAGCAATCAGCCCCAGCATTTT. This gives the protein CSPSSNQPQHF. V usage is TRBV29-1 and J usage is TRBJ1-5, with D unresolved. Germline assignment: CDR1 SQVTM and CDR2 ANQGSEA. This CDR3 comprises 11 residues. V gave up 8 bases and J gave up 1 base, with 6 bases separating them.

The rearrangement joins TRBV5-1 to TRBJ1-1, with a tentative D call TRBD1 (5 bases). CDR1 is SGHRS and CDR2 is YFSETQ in the germline V gene. V lost 4 bases, J lost 4 bases, and 14 bases lay in between. This CDR3 region has 14 residues. The CDR3 bases are TGCGCCAGCAGCCAGGCACTGAGGGGCACTGAAGCTTTCTTT. Encoded protein: CASSQALRGTEAFF.

J is TRBJ2-7 and V is TRBV5-6, with 7 bases fitting TRBD2. V gave up 0 bases and J gave up 7 bases; unmatched junction bases: 16. CDR1 is SGHDT and CDR2 is YYEEEE in the germline V gene. The CDR3 spans 17 residues. Here the CDR3 reads CASSLVSMGGAYNEQYF. CDR3 in DNA: TGTGCCAGCAGCTTGGTCTCCATGGGAGGGGCCTACAATGAGCAGTACTTC. The full variable domain, with the rest looked up from reference TRBV5-6 and TRBJ2-7, is DAGVTQSPTHLIKTRGQQVTLRCSPKSGHDTVSWYQQALGQGPQFIFQYYEEEERQRGNFPDRFSGHQFPNYSSELNVNALLLGDSALYLCASSLVSMGGAYNEQYFGPGTRLTVT.

Details on this clonotype: A much larger clone differs by one base, so this may be a read error. The chain carries TRBV10-3 and TRBJ2-7, with 8 bases aligning to TRBD2. Trimming removed 0 bases from V and 2 bases from J; junction bases left unmatched: 6. The CDR3 runs 16 residues. Looked up from germline, CDR1 is ENHRY and CDR2 is SYGVKD. The CDR3 nucleotides read TGTGCCATCAGTGAGTCTGAAGGGACTAGTCCCTACGAGCAGTACTTC. Amino acid sequence: CAISESEGTSPYEQYF.

This clonotype has a handful of counts. The rearrangement links TRBV20-1 to TRBJ2-7; 7 bases align to TRBD2. In germline, CDR1 is DFQATT, CDR2 SNEGSKA (reference sequence). The V segment lost 3 bases and the J segment 6 bases; nucleotides outside the gene matches: 8. CDR3 length: 13 amino acids. The DNA of the CDR3 is TGCAGTGCTAGTGCGGGAGCAGGCTTCGAGCAGTACTTC. Translation: CSASAGAGFEQYF.

V is TRBV28 and J is TRBJ2-1; TRBD1 agrees at 7 bases. The length of the CDR3 is 15 residues. Germline V gene sequence: CDR1 MDHEN, CDR2 SYDVKM. The ends lost 5 bases at V and 10 bases at J; junction bases unmatched: 14. Here the CDR3 reads CASSTTGTATYEQFF. CDR3 DNA sequence: TGTGCCAGCAGTACAACCGGGACAGCAACCTACGAGCAGTTCTTC.

The J gene is TRBJ2-3, the V gene TRBV7-2; 8 positions match TRBD2. CDR3 size: 15 residues. V lost 1 base and J lost 7; bases outside the gene matches: 7. Germline V gives CDR1 SGHTA, CDR2 FQGNSA. This CDR3 reads CASSLGGGLDHTQYF. The CDR3 DNA reads TGTGCCAGCAGCTTAGGAGGGGGACTAGACCATACGCAGTATTTT.

The chain carries TRBV6-5 and TRBJ2-2; TRBD1 agrees at 9 bases. V was clipped by 0 bases and J by 4 bases; unmatched bases: 6. This CDR3 comprises 17 residues. The germline V gene has CDR1 MNHEY and CDR2 SVGAGI. DNA of the CDR3: TGTGCCAGCAGTTACTCAGCCGGGACAGGGATCACCGGGGAGCTGTTTTTT. Translation gives CASSYSAGTGITGELFF.

The V gene is TRBV11-2, the J gene TRBJ2-5; tentatively, D is TRBD2 (5 bases). Trimming removed 5 bases at V and 8 bases at J, with 12 bases between. CDR1 and CDR2 (germline): SGHAT, FQNNGV. This CDR3 comprises 12 residues. The CDR3 here is CASSPRWTTQYF. Here the CDR3 DNA reads TGTGCCAGCAGCCCCCGATGGACTACCCAGTACTTC.

With respect to this clonotype: A read error may produce the germline difference seen at one junction end. The chain links TRBV10-2 to TRBJ2-7; TRBD2 aligns across 8 bases. The J call may be mistaken, given a closer DNA end match to TRBJ2-5. This CDR3 has 15 residues. Germline lookup yields CDR1 WSHSY and CDR2 SAAADI. As DNA, the CDR3 is TGCACCAGCAGTGAGGCCCCGGGGGGGGAAGGGACCCAGTACTTC. Protein: CTSSEAPGGEGTQYF.